This T cell receptor beta chain comes out of a study of blood T cell repertoires in COVID-19. At the level of the study: The samples span acute and convalescent COVID-19 from the United States, Italy and Spain. PBMCs, B-cell-depleted T cells, or T cells were the source of the cDNA or gDNA that made up the material.

This clone was counted between two and nine times. Libraries were prepared by immunoSEQ multiplex PCR; TCRdb keeps only in-frame clonotypes and omits some of them. The data contain about 29,000 clones, 60% to 85% of them singletons. Trimming cost V 5 bases and J 8 bases, with 18 bases left between them. The CDR3 has 14 residues. CDR1 is SGHTA and CDR2 is FQGNSA in the germline V gene. The receptor was derived from a woman in her 70s with active or convalescent COVID-19. Sequenced input: peripheral blood. The chain uses TRBV7-2 and TRBJ1-2; TRBD1 might be the D (5 bases). In DNA form, the CDR3 reads TGTGCCAGCAGCCCTGCCTACGACAGACGGGGCTACACCTTC. It specifies CASSPAYDRRGYTF.